This entry lists 15 T cell receptor beta chains sequenced from one sample in a study of blood T cell repertoires in COVID-19. Only in-frame clones appear in the TCRdb table, and some are missing; sequencing was by immunoSEQ multiplex PCR. In the table there are over 200,000 clones, over 75% of which are singletons. The sequencing input was peripheral blood. These receptors were collected from a woman under 40 with acute or convalescent COVID-19.

This chain connects TRBV4-1 to TRBJ1-4; no firm D call. Germline-derived CDR1 and CDR2 are MGHRA and YSYEKL. V was shortened by 0 bases and J by 7 bases, with 18 bases between the two germline ends. The CDR3 is 17 residues long. The CDR3 DNA reads TGCGCCAGCAGCCAAGACATCCGGGTCCGGCTTGGTGAAAAACTGTTTTTT. Translation: CASSQDIRVRLGEKLFF.

A note on this clone: Other DNA sequences in this specimen translate into the identical CDR3. The chain employs TRBV18 and TRBJ2-7; 12 bases map to TRBD1. The CDR3 sequence is 15 residues long. V was clipped by 3 bases and J by 4 bases; unmatched bases: 4. Germline lookup yields CDR1 KGHSH and CDR2 LQKENI. The CDR3 nucleotides are TGTGCCAGCTCACCCCAGGGACAGGGGGCATACGAGCAGTACTTC. It specifies CASSPQGQGAYEQYF.

The rearrangement joins TRBV2 to TRBJ2-3, with D tentatively TRBD2 (6 bases). Germline assignment: CDR1 SNHLY and CDR2 FYNNEI. V was trimmed by 6 bases and J by 0 bases, leaving 7 bases between them. The CDR3 is 13 amino acids. In nucleotides, the CDR3 is TGTGCCAGCAGCGCGGGGAGCACAGATACGCAGTATTTT. Encoded protein: CASSAGSTDTQYF.

The chain recombines TRBV30 with TRBJ1-1, with D perhaps matching TRBD1 (5 bases). CDR1 and CDR2 from the germline V gene are GTSNPN and SVGIG (reference sequence). V lost 2 bases and J lost 0, with 10 bases in between. The CDR3 consists of 14 residues. The CDR3 sequence: CAWSYGGLNTEAFF. The CDR3 DNA is TGTGCCTGGAGTTATGGGGGGTTGAACACTGAAGCTTTCTTT.

The J gene is TRBJ2-3, the V gene TRBV5-4, with 7 positions matching TRBD2. CDR1 SGHNT and CDR2 YYREEE come from the germline V gene (reference sequence). V shed 4 bases and J 1 base; nucleotides not matched to a gene: 12. This CDR3 spans 17 amino acids. The CDR3 loop is CASSGSVVGGRTDTQYF. The CDR3 nucleotides are TGTGCCAGCAGCGGGAGCGTGGTGGGAGGGCGCACAGATACGCAGTATTTT.

The V call is TRBV6-2 or TRBV6-3, the J call TRBJ1-5, with D possibly being TRBD1 (6 bases). CDR3 length: 16 amino acids. CDR1 is MNHEY and CDR2 is SVGEGT in the germline V gene. V was clipped by 0 bases and J by 1 base, with 10 bases between them. The CDR3 coding sequence is TGTGCCAGCAGTTACTCGGTTGACAGGAGCAATCAGCCCCAGCATTTT. Translated, it gives CASSYSVDRSNQPQHF.

This rearrangement joins TRBV6-6 to TRBJ1-1; 8 nucleotides agree with TRBD1. Trimming removed 6 bases from V and 3 bases from J; junction bases left unmatched: 6. In germline, CDR1 is MNHNY, CDR2 SVGAGI (reference sequence). The CDR3 is 14 amino acids. The DNA of the CDR3 is TGTGCCAGCAGAACGACAGGGGTTTACACTGAAGCTTTCTTT. Amino acid sequence: CASRTTGVYTEAFF.

CDR3 coding DNA: TGTGCCAGCAGCCACTGGGTACAGGGATCGGATGAGCAGTTCTTC. Protein sequence: CASSHWVQGSDEQFF. The chain uses TRBV6-2 or TRBV6-3 and TRBJ2-1; TRBD1 might be the D (6 bases). The germline V gene encodes CDR1 MNHEY and CDR2 SVGEGT. V dropped 6 bases and J dropped 8 bases, with 20 bases sitting between them. This CDR3 spans 15 amino acids.

The CDR3 here is CASSLDREAFF. CDR3 bases: TGTGCCAGCAGCTTGGATCGTGAAGCTTTCTTT. The chain joins TRBV5-4 to TRBJ1-1; D unresolved. CDR3 length: 11 residues. V was clipped by 0 bases and J by 7 bases, with 4 bases between them. Germline V CDR1 and CDR2: SGHNT, YYREEE (reference sequence).

The genes are TRBV7-6 and TRBJ2-5; 12 nucleotides agree with TRBD2. The CDR3 consists of 16 residues. Trimming removed 0 bases from V and 5 bases from J; junction bases left unmatched: 4. Germline V gene data show CDR1 as SGHVS and CDR2 as FNYEAQ. The CDR3 coding sequence is TGTGCCAGCAGCTTAGCTCGCCTAGCGGGAGGGGAGACCCAGTACTTC. It encodes CASSLARLAGGETQYF.

The genes are TRBV7-2 and TRBJ2-2; possibly TRBD1 for D (6 bases). The CDR3 runs 16 residues. The V gene's germline CDR1 is SGHTA and CDR2 FQGNSA. Trimming took off 4 bases at V and 3 bases at J, with 15 bases between the two ends. CDR3 residues: CASSSRKTGYTGELFF. The CDR3 DNA is TGTGCCAGCAGCTCCCGAAAGACAGGCTACACCGGGGAGCTGTTTTTT.

This clone has just a few counts. CDR3 amino acids: CASSPDGQTYEQYF. The CDR3 DNA is TGTGCCAGCAGTCCGGACGGACAGACCTACGAGCAGTACTTC. This chain joins TRBV6-5 and TRBJ2-7, with TRBD1 as a possible D gene (6 bases). Germline assignment: CDR1 MNHEY and CDR2 SVGAGI. This CDR3 spans 14 amino acids. The ends were cut back, 5 bases at V and 2 bases at J, with 13 bases in the middle.

The genes are TRBV18 and TRBJ2-3; 11 nucleotides agree with TRBD2. Germline assignment: CDR1 KGHSH and CDR2 LQKENI. J gave up 3 bases and V 6 bases, and 5 bases lay outside the gene matches. CDR3 size: 15 residues. The CDR3 spells CASSPRLAGTDTQYF. For the CDR3, the DNA is TGTGCCAGCTCCCCAAGACTAGCGGGAACAGATACGCAGTATTTT.

V usage is TRBV5-6 and J usage is TRBJ2-7, with 12 bases that match TRBD2. The CDR3 covers 15 residues. Per germline, CDR1 SGHDT and CDR2 YYEEEE. V lost 5 bases, J lost 6 bases, and 9 bases stayed unmatched. The CDR3 DNA reads TGTGCCAGCAGTTTGACTAGCGGGAGAGTTTTCGAGCAGTACTTC. It yields the protein CASSLTSGRVFEQYF.

The chain joins TRBV7-3 to TRBJ1-1; no definite D call. With 5 bases removed from V and 0 bases from J, the gap between germline ends came to 10 bases. CDR1 SGHTA and CDR2 FQGTGA come from the germline V gene. The CDR3 runs 14 residues. CDR3 coding DNA: TGTGCCAGCAGCCCCTCGGGAATGAACACTGAAGCTTTCTTT. Amino acid sequence: CASSPSGMNTEAFF.